This T cell receptor beta chain was captured in a study of T cells expressing NK-cell markers. Study-level information: Sorted CD3+CD56+NKG2C+, CD3+CD56+NKG2C- and CD3+CD56-NKG2C+ T-cell subsets were beta-chain profiled. Seven donors tested HCMV-seropositive and one tested seronegative among the eight sequenced.

The CDR3 runs to 15 residues. CDR1 and CDR2 from the germline V gene are SGHRS and YFSETQ. UMIs were included in TCR beta cDNA generated by 5'RACE template switching. TCRdb re-called the 5' RACE reads and gives one entry per CDR3 protein, without DNA. The sample yields roughly 450,000 distinct CDR3 sequences, of which the top ten take up roughly 1.4%. Material for sequencing was blood T cells: a sorted CD56 or NKG2C T cell subset, CD4+ or CD8+ T cells, or bulk PBMC T cells (not recorded which). This sequence was found in a woman aged 45-65 years in good health. The chain joins TRBV5-1 to TRBJ1-1. The CDR3: CASSLGRQPDTEAFF.